The T cell receptor (beta chain) under discussion was sequenced for a study of blood T cell repertoires in COVID-19. Germline V gene data show CDR1 as ENHRY and CDR2 as SYGVKD. Trimming took off 7 bases at V and 7 bases at J, with 13 bases between the two ends. The CDR3 is made up of 13 amino acids. Profiling relied on immunoSEQ multiplex PCR, and the TCRdb table lists in-frame clones only, not all of them. The sample has 70,000 to 100,000 clones; nearly 90% are singletons. The receptor was isolated from an elderly woman with active or convalescent COVID-19. The sample comprised peripheral blood. The V call is TRBV10-3, the J call TRBJ1-4; D is possibly TRBD1 (6 bases). The CDR3 DNA sequence: TGTGCCATCAAGCGACAGGAGCGTGAAAAACTGTTTTTT. Translating gives CAIKRQEREKLFF.